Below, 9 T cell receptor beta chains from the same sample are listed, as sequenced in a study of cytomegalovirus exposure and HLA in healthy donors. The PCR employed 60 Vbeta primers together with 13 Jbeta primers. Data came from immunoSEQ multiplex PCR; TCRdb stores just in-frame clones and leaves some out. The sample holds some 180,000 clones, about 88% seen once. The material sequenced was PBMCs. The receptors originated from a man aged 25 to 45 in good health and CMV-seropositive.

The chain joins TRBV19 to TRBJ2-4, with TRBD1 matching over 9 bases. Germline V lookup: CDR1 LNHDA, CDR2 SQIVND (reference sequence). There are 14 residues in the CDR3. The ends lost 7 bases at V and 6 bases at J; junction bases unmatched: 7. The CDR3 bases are TGTGCCAGTACCAGACAGGGGGAGGGAAACATTCAGTACTTC. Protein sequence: CASTRQGEGNIQYF.

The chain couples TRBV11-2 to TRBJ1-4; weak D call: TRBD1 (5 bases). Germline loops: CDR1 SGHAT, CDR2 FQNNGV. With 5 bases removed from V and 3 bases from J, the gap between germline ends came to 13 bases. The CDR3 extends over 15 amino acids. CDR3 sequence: CASSPRQLSNEKLFF. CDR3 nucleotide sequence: TGTGCCAGCAGCCCAAGACAGCTCTCTAATGAAAAACTGTTTTTT.

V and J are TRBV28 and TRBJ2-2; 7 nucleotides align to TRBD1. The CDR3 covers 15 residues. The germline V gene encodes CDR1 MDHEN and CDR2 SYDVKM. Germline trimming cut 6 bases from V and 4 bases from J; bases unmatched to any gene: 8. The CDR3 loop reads CASRGQIRTTGELFF. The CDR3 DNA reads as TGTGCCAGCAGGGGACAGATAAGAACCACCGGGGAGCTGTTTTTT.

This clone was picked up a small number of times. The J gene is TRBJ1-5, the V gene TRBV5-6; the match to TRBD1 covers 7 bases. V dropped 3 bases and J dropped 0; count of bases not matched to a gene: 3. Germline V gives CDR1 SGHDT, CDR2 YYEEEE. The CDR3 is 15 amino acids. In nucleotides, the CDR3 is TGTGCCAGCAGCTCGGGACAGCTTAGCAATCAGCCCCAGCATTTT. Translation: CASSSGQLSNQPQHF.

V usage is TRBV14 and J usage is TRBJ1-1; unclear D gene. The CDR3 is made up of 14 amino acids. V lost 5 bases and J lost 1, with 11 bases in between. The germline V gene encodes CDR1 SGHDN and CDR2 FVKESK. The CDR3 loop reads CASSKLTGNTEAFF. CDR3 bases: TGTGCCAGCAGCAAGCTGACGGGGAACACTGAAGCTTTCTTT. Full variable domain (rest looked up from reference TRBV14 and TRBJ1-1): EAGVTQFPSHSVIEKGQTVTLRCDPISGHDNLYWYRRVMGKEIKFLLHFVKESKQDESGMPNNRFLAERTGGTYSTLKVQPAELEDSGVYFCASSKLTGNTEAFFGQGTRLTVV.

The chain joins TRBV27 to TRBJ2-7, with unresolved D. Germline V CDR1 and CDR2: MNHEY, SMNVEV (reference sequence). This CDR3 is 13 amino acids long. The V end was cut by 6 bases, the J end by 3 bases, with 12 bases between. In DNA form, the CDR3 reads TGTGCCAGCAGCCGAGACTCGAGCTACGAGCAGTACTTC. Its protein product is CASSRDSSYEQYF.

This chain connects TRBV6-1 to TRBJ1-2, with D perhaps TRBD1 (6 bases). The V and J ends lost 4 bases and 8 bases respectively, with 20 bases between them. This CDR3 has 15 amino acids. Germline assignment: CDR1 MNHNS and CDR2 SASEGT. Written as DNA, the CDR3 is TGTGCCAGCAGTGCTTCCGGAAAGGGGGGGAACGGCTACACCTTC. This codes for CASSASGKGGNGYTF.

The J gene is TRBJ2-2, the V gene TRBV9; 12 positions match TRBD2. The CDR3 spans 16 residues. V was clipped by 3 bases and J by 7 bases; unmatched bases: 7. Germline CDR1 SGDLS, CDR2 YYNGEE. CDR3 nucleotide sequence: TGTGCCAGCAGCGGCGGACTAGCGGGACTGGTCGGGGAGCTGTTTTTT. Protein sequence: CASSGGLAGLVGELFF.

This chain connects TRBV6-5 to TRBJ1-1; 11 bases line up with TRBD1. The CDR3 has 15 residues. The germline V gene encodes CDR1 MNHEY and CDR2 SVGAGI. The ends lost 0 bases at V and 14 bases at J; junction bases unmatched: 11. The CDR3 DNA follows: TGTGCCAGCAGTTACTCGATCGGGACAGGGGGACCGCCCTTCTTT. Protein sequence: CASSYSIGTGGPPFF.